The rows below give T cell receptor beta chains drawn from one sample of a study of blood T cell repertoires in COVID-19. Method: immunoSEQ multiplex PCR; TCRdb's copy keeps in-frame clones and lacks some. The sample shows almost 200,000 clones, 70% to 80% of them seen only once. The sequenced sample was peripheral blood. The source is a middle-aged woman with COVID-19, enrolled during active disease. CDR3s include the opening cysteine and the closing phenylalanine or tryptophan. A D gene is named only where the DNA matches it firmly. Rows may omit the clone size; those that give it use once, few, many or a size class.

D gene | clone size | J gene | V gene | CDR3 protein | CDR3 DNA
- | few | TRBJ1-1 | TRBV10-3 | CAISDYTEAFF | TGTGCCATCAGTGACTACACTGAAGCTTTCTTT
- | - | TRBJ1-2 | TRBV5-1 | CASSLEGGRLGYTF | TGCGCCAGCAGCTTGGAGGGGGGGCGGCTTGGCTACACCTTC
- | - | TRBJ1-5 | TRBV7-2 | CASSLTGTPGNQPQHF | TGTGCCAGCAGCTTGACCGGGACACCTGGCAATCAGCCCCAGCATTTT
- | - | TRBJ1-2 | TRBV2 | CASSERLSGYTF | TGTGCCAGCAGTGAAAGATTGAGTGGCTACACCTTC
- | - | TRBJ2-7 | TRBV14 | CASSPLETGESQRGIGEQYF | TGTGCCAGCAGCCCCTTGGAAACAGGGGAGTCCCAGCGGGGGATTGGCGAGCAGTACTTC
- | - | TRBJ1-3 | TRBV25-1 | CASSPIEGRAGNTIYF | TGTGCCAGCAGCCCCATAGAGGGTCGGGCTGGAAACACCATATATTTT
TRBD1 | - | TRBJ1-2 | TRBV19 | CASTKDRGYGYTF | TGTGCCAGTACCAAGGACAGGGGCTATGGCTACACCTTC
- | - | TRBJ2-3 | TRBV9 | CASSVFLDTQYF | TGTGCCAGCAGCGTTTTCTTAGATACGCAGTATTTT
TRBD1 | - | TRBJ1-1 | TRBV7-9 | CASSLERGLTEAFF | TGTGCCAGCAGCTTAGAAAGGGGGCTCACTGAAGCTTTCTTT
- | - | TRBJ1-3 | TRBV7-2 | CASSLTGAGNTIYF | TGTGCCAGCAGCTTGACAGGAGCTGGAAACACCATATATTTT
- | - | TRBJ2-2 | TRBV7-2 | CASSFGHRRNTGELFF | TGTGCCAGCAGCTTCGGTCACAGGCGTAACACCGGGGAGCTGTTTTTT
TRBD1 | once | TRBJ1-2 | TRBV4-1 | CASSRGTDFYGYTF | TGCGCCAGCAGCCGCGGGACAGACTTCTATGGCTACACCTTC
- | - | TRBJ1-2 | TRBV4-2 | CASSQAPDGGYGYTF | TGTGCCAGCAGCCAAGCTCCCGACGGGGGCTATGGCTACACCTTC
TRBD1 | - | TRBJ2-5 | TRBV15 | CATSRGGQSLETQYF | TGTGCCACCAGCAGAGGGGGACAGTCTTTAGAGACCCAGTACTTC
TRBD2 | once | TRBJ2-2 | TRBV5-1 | CASRRLAGGPTGELFF | TGCGCCAGCAGGCGACTAGCGGGAGGGCCCACCGGGGAGCTGTTTTTT
- | many | TRBJ2-7 | TRBV3-1/TRBV3-2 | CASSKRGIHEQYF | TGTGCCAGCAGCAAAAGAGGGATCCACGAGCAGTACTTC
TRBD2 | few | TRBJ2-3 | TRBV18 | CASSPMGLARDTQYF | TGTGCCAGCTCACCGATGGGACTAGCTAGAGATACGCAGTATTTT